This T cell receptor (beta chain) was sequenced during a study of CXCR3-negative and CXCR3-positive naive CD8 T cells (dated by TCRdb to between 2018 and 2020). Study-level background: In total, 130 million or so TRB reads were obtained, which works out to roughly 1.5 +/- 0.3 million reads per library. Diversity and physicochemical repertoire analyses were performed on about ten donors pooled from two independent experiments. TRBV-TRBJ cluster analysis included naive subsets from roughly 5 donors and memory cells from 3 donors.

For each CD8+ T cell subset, flow sorting was done in triplicate, and 300,000 to 350,000 cells per subset went directly into RLT lysis buffer. To exclude memory contaminants, naive CD8+ T cells were stringently defined as CD45RO-CCR7+CD27+CD95-. Standard density gradient centrifugation was used to isolate peripheral blood mononuclear cells from buffy coats. Naive CXCR3-negative and CXCR3-positive CD8+ T cells were flow-sorted on a FACSAria III. Total RNA was extracted from sorted cells using an RNeasy Mini Kit. As regards this clonotype: It has no known antigen specificity.

TCRdb records NextSeq 550 as the sequencer. The Human TCR Profiling Kit (MiLaboratory) was used to prepare UMI-labeled 5' RACE TRB cDNA libraries. cDNA synthesis used the entire amount of extracted RNA, and PCR amplification then used the entire amount of cDNA produced. The libraries were made side by side, with each library going through the same number of PCR cycles. Per the source publication's procedure: With a requirement of at least two reads per UMI, MIGEC and MiXCR extracted about 57,000 +/- 9,900 unique UMI-labeled TRB cDNA molecules per library. On average, each library contained approximately 40,000 +/- 10,000 functional in-frame TRB CDR3 nucleotide clonotypes without stop codons. After each sample was downsampled to 5000 UMI-labeled TRB molecules, VDJtools was used to calculate diversity metrics such as normalized Shannon-Wiener and Chao1. Clonotype-size-weighted physicochemical properties of the central five CDR3 residues (interaction energy, strength, volume and Kidera factor 4) were computed in VDJtools. Through TCRdb reprocessing, the reads give one entry per CDR3 protein sequence; DNA is omitted. The V and J calls reflect TCRdb's pipeline rather than the authors' work. This sample's table contains about 120,000 distinct CDR3 sequences. About 0.34% of the sample rests with the top ten.

On the study overall, not on this receptor specifically: Repertoire diversity was comparably high in both naive subsets but much lower in memory CD8+ T cells. Within the same donor, TRBV-TRBJ usage looked similar between naive CXCR3-negative and CXCR3-positive cells, but memory cells had distinct patterns. TRB CDR3s from CXCR3-positive naive cells showed higher hydrophobicity (lower Kidera factor 4), lower energy, and higher strength and volume indices than CXCR3-negative naive cells. Because surface CD5, which is linked to self-reactivity in mice, was comparable between the naive subsets, TCR interaction strength was also inferred from the physicochemical properties of TRB CDR3s. Freshly isolated PBMCs were used for most assays because CXCR3 expression partially decreased after cryopreservation.

The clonotype comes from a human donor in good health. Some clones in this sample may be carry-over from other donors' samples. Material for sequencing was naive CXCR3+ CD8+ T cells from blood. The sample's cell subset or site, from its label and the paper: CD45RO-CCR7+CD27+CD95- naive CD8+ T cells expressing CXCR3 (TNR3+).

The CDR3 sequence is CASSFGGGRTDTQYF. The chain was built from TRBV27 and TRBJ2-3; TCRdb calls TRBD2, which cannot be checked without DNA. The CDR3 measures 15 amino acids from cysteine to phenylalanine. No DNA is recorded. According to the germline V gene (reference sequence), CDR1 reads MNHEY and CDR2 reads SMNVEV.